This T cell receptor (beta chain) was captured by sequencing in a study of post-analysis software for immune sequencing data. As for the study in general: Relapsing-remitting, secondary progressive and progressive-relapsing forms made up the multiple sclerosis disease courses. Study-level results: When patients were compared with controls, a handful of TRBV segments were more frequent, TRBV5-6, TRBV5-1 and TRBV20-1 among them. In multiple sclerosis, normalized Chao1 diversity was significantly below that of controls.

From germline, CDR1 is SGHRS and CDR2 YFSETQ. The CDR3 is made up of 15 amino acids. The V end lost 4 bases, the J end lost 5 bases, and 15 bases lay between the germline ends. With respect to this clonotype: Its antigen is currently unknown.

The TCR beta cDNA libraries carried unique molecular identifiers. T cells numbering roughly 1 to 11 million yielded cDNA molecules that totaled approximately 500,000. TCRdb recomputed calls from the PCR reads with MiXCR, one row per CDR3 protein. The data contain hundreds of thousands of distinct CDR3 sequences, approximately 42% of them singletons. This clonotype was sampled from a girl aged 2 to 9 with multiple sclerosis. The rearrangement joins TRBV5-1 to TRBJ1-4; D may be TRBD1 (5 bases). Sequencing was carried out using blood. The CDR3 protein is CASSPQDRLNEKLFF. For the CDR3, the DNA is TGCGCCAGCAGCCCCCAAGACAGACTGAATGAAAAACTGTTTTTT.